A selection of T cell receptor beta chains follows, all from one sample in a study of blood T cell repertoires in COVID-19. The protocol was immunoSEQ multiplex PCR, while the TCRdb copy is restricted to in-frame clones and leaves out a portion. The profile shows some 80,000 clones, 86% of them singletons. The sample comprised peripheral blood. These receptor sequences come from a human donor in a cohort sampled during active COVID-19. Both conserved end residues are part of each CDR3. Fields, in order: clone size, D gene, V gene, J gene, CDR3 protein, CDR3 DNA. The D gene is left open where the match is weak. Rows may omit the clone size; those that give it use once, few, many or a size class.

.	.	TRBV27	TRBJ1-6	CASSPQGRGGSPLHF	TGTGCCAGCAGTCCCCAGGGCAGGGGCGGATCACCCCTCCACTTT
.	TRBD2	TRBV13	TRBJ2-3	CASSIISGGAGRTQYF	TGTGCCAGCAGCATCATTAGCGGGGGGGCCGGACGTACGCAGTATTTT
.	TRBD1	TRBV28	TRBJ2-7	CASRPLRDSYEQYF	TGTGCCAGCAGGCCACTTCGGGACAGCTACGAGCAGTACTTC
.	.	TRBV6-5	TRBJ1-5	CASSHGDNQPQHF	TGTGCCAGCAGTCACGGGGATAATCAGCCCCAGCATTTT
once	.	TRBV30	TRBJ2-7	CAWSVFRRNYEQYF	TGTGCCTGGAGTGTATTTCGCAGAAATTACGAGCAGTACTTC
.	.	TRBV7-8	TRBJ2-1	CASSLGRLPGEQFF	TGTGCCAGCAGCTTAGGAAGACTCCCGGGAGAGCAGTTCTTC
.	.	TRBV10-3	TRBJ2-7	CAISESGDEQYF	TGTGCCATCAGTGAGTCCGGGGACGAGCAGTACTTC
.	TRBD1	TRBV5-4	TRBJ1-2	CASSPGSPGQGTYGYTF	TGTGCCAGCAGCCCTGGAAGTCCGGGACAGGGGACCTATGGCTACACCTTC
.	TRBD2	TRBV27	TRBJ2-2	CASSRQGLHQPGELFF	TGTGCCAGCAGCCGCCAGGGACTACATCAACCCGGGGAGCTGTTTTTT
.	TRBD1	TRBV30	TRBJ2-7	CAWGRDRVSRGSYEQYF	TGTGCCTGGGGCCGGGACAGGGTGTCACGAGGGTCCTACGAGCAGTACTTC
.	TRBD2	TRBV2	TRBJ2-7	CASRKLAGGLYEQYF	TGTGCCAGCAGGAAACTAGCGGGAGGGCTCTACGAGCAGTACTTC
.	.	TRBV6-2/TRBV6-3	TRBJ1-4	CASSYSRKGGANEKLFF	TGTGCCAGCAGTTACTCGAGAAAAGGGGGAGCTAATGAAAAACTGTTTTTT
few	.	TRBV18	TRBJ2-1	CASSPPQGTHNEQFF	TGTGCCAGCTCACCCCCACAGGGAACCCACAATGAGCAGTTCTTC
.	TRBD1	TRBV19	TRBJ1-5	CASTRTGPKNQPQHF	TGTGCCAGTACTCGGACAGGGCCCAAAAATCAGCCCCAGCATTTT
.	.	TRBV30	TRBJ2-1	CAWSKHTGFKQFF	TGTGCCTGGAGTAAACACACAGGGTTCAAGCAGTTCTTC
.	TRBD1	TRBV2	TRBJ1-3	CASSDHQGVGNTIYF	TGTGCCAGCAGCGATCATCAGGGGGTCGGAAACACCATATATTTT
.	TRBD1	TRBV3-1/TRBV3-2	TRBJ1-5	CASSQQTGANQPQHF	TGTGCCAGCAGCCAACAGACAGGGGCCAATCAGCCCCAGCATTTT